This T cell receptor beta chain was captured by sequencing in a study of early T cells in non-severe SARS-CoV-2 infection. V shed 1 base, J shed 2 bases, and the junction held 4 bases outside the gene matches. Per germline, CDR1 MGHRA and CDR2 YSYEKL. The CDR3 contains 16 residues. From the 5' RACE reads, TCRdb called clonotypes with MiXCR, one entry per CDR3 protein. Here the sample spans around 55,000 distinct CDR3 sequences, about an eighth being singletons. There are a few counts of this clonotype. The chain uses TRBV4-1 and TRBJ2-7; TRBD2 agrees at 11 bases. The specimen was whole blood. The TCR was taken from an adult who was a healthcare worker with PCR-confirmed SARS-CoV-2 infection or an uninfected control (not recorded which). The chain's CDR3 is CASSQAQLAGAYEQYF. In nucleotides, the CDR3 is TGCGCCAGCAGCCAAGCCCAACTAGCGGGGGCCTACGAGCAGTACTTC.